The rows below give T cell receptor beta chains drawn from one sample of a study of blood T cell repertoires in COVID-19. Produced via immunoSEQ multiplex PCR; TCRdb's table is partial and in-frame only. The sample contains about 240,000 clones, 84% of which appear only once. Sequenced: peripheral blood. The source of these receptors is a man in his forties or fifties with acute or convalescent COVID-19. CDR3s include the opening cysteine and the closing phenylalanine or tryptophan. The order of the fields is V gene, D gene, J gene, clone size, CDR3 DNA, CDR3 protein. A D gene is named only where the DNA matches it firmly. Rows may omit the clone size; those that give it use once, few, many or a size class.

TRBV7-8	TRBD2	TRBJ2-3	.	TGTGCCAGCAGCCCCCGCACTAGCGGGGTGGATACGCAGTATTTT	CASSPRTSGVDTQYF
TRBV7-3	TRBD1	TRBJ2-5	.	TGTGCCAGCAGCCCGGGGACAGGGAAGGGAGAGACCCAGTACTTC	CASSPGTGKGETQYF
TRBV11-3	.	TRBJ2-7	.	TGTGCCAGCAGCCTCTCGGAGAGCGGGCTAACCTACGAGCAGTACTTC	CASSLSESGLTYEQYF
TRBV5-8	.	TRBJ2-7	.	TGTGCCAGCCGCATCTTACGGAATAGCCACGAGCAGTACTTC	CASRILRNSHEQYF
TRBV18	.	TRBJ1-1	.	TGTGCCAGCTCACCACTTGGGCTGAACACTGAAGCTTTCTTT	CASSPLGLNTEAFF
TRBV7-9	.	TRBJ1-2	.	TGTGCCAGCAGCTTAGCTACCTCGGGGGGCCGGGTCGGCTACACCTTC	CASSLATSGGRVGYTF
TRBV5-6	.	TRBJ2-5	.	TGTGCCAGCAGTCGCCAAGAGACCCAGTACTTC	CASSRQETQYF
TRBV6-5	.	TRBJ2-7	.	TGTGCCAGCAGTTACTGGGGGGAGGCATACGAGCAGTACTTC	CASSYWGEAYEQYF
TRBV18	.	TRBJ1-4	.	TGTGCCAGCTCACCACCGAAGATGATAGAAGGGGAAAATGAAAAACTGTTTTTT	CASSPPKMIEGENEKLFF
TRBV9	.	TRBJ2-3	.	TGTGCCAGCAGCGGCCAACTTTTAACTAGCACAGATACGCAGTATTTT	CASSGQLLTSTDTQYF
TRBV2	.	TRBJ2-2	.	TGTGCCAGCAGTGATCGGCCCACAGGGCCGATGGACACCGGGGAGCTGTTTTTT	CASSDRPTGPMDTGELFF
TRBV19	TRBD1	TRBJ2-7	few	TGTGCCAGTAGTACCCCGGGACAGGGGGCTTACGAGCAGTACTTC	CASSTPGQGAYEQYF
TRBV3-1/TRBV3-2	TRBD1	TRBJ1-2	.	TGTGCCAGCCGCGAATCTCAGGGGGCATTAAGTGGCTACACCTTC	CASRESQGALSGYTF
TRBV7-3	.	TRBJ2-2	.	TGTGCCAGCAGCCCACTGGACAGCTACGAAAGGAACACCGGGGAGCTGTTTTTT	CASSPLDSYERNTGELFF
TRBV9	.	TRBJ2-2	.	TGTGCCAGCAGCGTTCAGGGCGGGGAGCTGTTTTTT	CASSVQGGELFF
TRBV10-2	.	TRBJ2-2	.	TGCGCCAGCAGTGAGACGGAGGCGTGGAAGGAGCTGTTTTTT	CASSETEAWKELFF
TRBV7-3	TRBD1	TRBJ2-1	.	TGTGCCAGCAGCCCAAGGGACAGATTCAATGAGCAGTTCTTC	CASSPRDRFNEQFF
TRBV15	.	TRBJ1-2	.	TGTGCCACCAGCGAGGGGCGGGAGGCCACCTTC	CATSEGREATF
TRBV28	TRBD1	TRBJ2-7	few	TGTGCCAGCAGTTCACCTCGCGAGGTCGGGACAGGGGGTGGTTGGGAGCAGTACTTC	CASSSPREVGTGGGWEQYF
TRBV5-6	.	TRBJ2-6	.	TGTGCCAGCAGCTTGTATTTCTCTGGGGCCAACGTCCTGACTTTC	CASSLYFSGANVLTF
TRBV3-1/TRBV3-2	.	TRBJ2-7	.	TGTGCCAGCAGCCAAAACCCGCGACCGGGGGAGCAGTACTTC	CASSQNPRPGEQYF
TRBV7-2	.	TRBJ1-5	.	TGTGCCAGCAGCTTAGGACAGGATTATGAGCCCCAGCATTTT	CASSLGQDYEPQHF
TRBV28	.	TRBJ2-7	many	TGTGCCAGCAGCACGGAAACGGGGGAGCAGTACTTC	CASSTETGEQYF
TRBV10-3	TRBD1	TRBJ1-1	.	TGTGCCATCAGTGAGCCCAGACAGGGATTTCCGAACACTGAAGCTTTCTTT	CAISEPRQGFPNTEAFF
TRBV19	.	TRBJ1-6	.	TGTGCCAGTAGTATAGGCACAGAGAATTCACCCCTCCACTTT	CASSIGTENSPLHF
TRBV12-3/TRBV12-4	.	TRBJ1-2	few	TGTGCCAGCAGTTTTGGAGTTCATGGCTACACCTTC	CASSFGVHGYTF
TRBV18	.	TRBJ1-5	.	TGTGCCAGCTCACCGACACAGGTGTCCAATCAGCCCCAGCATTTT	CASSPTQVSNQPQHF
TRBV6-1	TRBD1	TRBJ2-7	few	TGTGCCAGCAGTGAGGGGACAGTCGGAGGCTACGAGCAGTACTTC	CASSEGTVGGYEQYF
TRBV24-1	TRBD1	TRBJ2-7	few	TGTGCCACCAGTGACAACGGGGACAGGGGCTACGAGCAGTACTTC	CATSDNGDRGYEQYF
TRBV2	TRBD1	TRBJ2-7	.	TGTGCCAGCAGTGGACAGGGCCTCGAGCAGTACTTC	CASSGQGLEQYF
TRBV6-5	TRBD1	TRBJ1-1	.	TGTGCCAGCAGCTACGAGGGACAGGTCCGGTTCAAAGCTTTCTTT	CASSYEGQVRFKAFF
TRBV10-1	TRBD2	TRBJ2-5	.	TGCGCCAGCAGTGGACTCGGACTAGCGGGGGGAGAGACCCAGTACTTC	CASSGLGLAGGETQYF
TRBV20-1	TRBD2	TRBJ2-7	.	TGCAGTGCTAGTTATTCGACTAGGAAAGAGCGGGGCTCCTACGAGCAGTACTTC	CSASYSTRKERGSYEQYF
TRBV19	TRBD1	TRBJ2-2	.	TGTGCCAGTAGTAGAACCGGGACAGGGAACACCGGGGAGCTGTTTTTT	CASSRTGTGNTGELFF
TRBV6-6	TRBD2	TRBJ2-2	.	TGTGCCAGCAAACTTCGGGAGGGCCCATTAGCCGGGGAGCTGTTTTTT	CASKLREGPLAGELFF
TRBV15	TRBD2	TRBJ2-3	.	TGTGCCACCAGCAGAGATTTCCCTAGCGGGGTCACAGATACGCAGTATTTT	CATSRDFPSGVTDTQYF
TRBV7-3	.	TRBJ2-2	.	TGTGCCAGCAGCTTAACCCAGAGATCTAGCAGCGGGGAGCTGTTTTTT	CASSLTQRSSSGELFF
TRBV7-8	TRBD1	TRBJ1-5	.	TGTGCCAGCAGCCGAGGGACAGCTCCCAATCAGCCCCAGCATTTT	CASSRGTAPNQPQHF
TRBV6-5	TRBD1	TRBJ1-4	.	TGTGCCAGCACCGGGACAGGGGTTGAAAAACTGTTTTTT	CASTGTGVEKLFF
TRBV4-1	.	TRBJ1-2	.	TGCGCCAGCAGCCAAGCGGTATGGGGGGGAGGTGGAGGTGGCTACACCTTC	CASSQAVWGGGGGGYTF
TRBV4-1	.	TRBJ2-7	.	TGCGCCAGCAGCCAAGAGCTCGCGACAGGACGCGAGCAGTACTTC	CASSQELATGREQYF
TRBV7-2	.	TRBJ2-7	.	TGTGCCAGCAGCTTAGAGCGCATCTCCTACGAGCAGTACTTC	CASSLERISYEQYF
TRBV19	TRBD2	TRBJ2-5	.	TGTGCCAGTAGTATGCAGCGACTAGCGGGAGTGGCCCAGTACTTC	CASSMQRLAGVAQYF
TRBV5-1	TRBD1	TRBJ2-1	.	TGCGCCAGCAGCTTAAAGCCACCCCGGGACAGGGATTTGGGCAATGAGCAGTTCTTC	CASSLKPPRDRDLGNEQFF
TRBV27	TRBD1	TRBJ1-5	.	TGTGCCAGCAGTCCAGGGACAGCCCCCAATCAGCCCCAGCATTTT	CASSPGTAPNQPQHF
TRBV7-6	TRBD1	TRBJ1-5	.	TGTGCCAGCAGCTTTGGGACAGGGAGAGATCAGCCCCAGCATTTT	CASSFGTGRDQPQHF
TRBV9	.	TRBJ2-5	.	TGTGCCAGCAGCGTAGGGGAGTCTTGGCGGGAGACCCAGTACTTC	CASSVGESWRETQYF
TRBV10-1	.	TRBJ1-6	.	TGCGCCAGCAGTGGACAAGGATGGTCACCCCTCCACTTT	CASSGQGWSPLHF
TRBV11-2	.	TRBJ1-1	few	TGTGCCAGCCTTATGCGGGCTAGCACTGAAGCTTTCTTT	CASLMRASTEAFF
TRBV9	.	TRBJ1-4	.	TGTGCCAGCAGCGTAGGGAGGCGCGTTACTAATGAAAAACTGTTTTTT	CASSVGRRVTNEKLFF
TRBV12-1	.	TRBJ2-2	.	TGTGCCAGCAGCCTGTCCGCGGGACCGTCCTTGGGGCATACCGGGGAGCTGTTTTTT	CASSLSAGPSLGHTGELFF
TRBV3-1/TRBV3-2	TRBD2	TRBJ2-2	.	TGTGCCAGCAGCCAAGGTGGTAGCGGGAGCATCGGGGAGCTGTTTTTT	CASSQGGSGSIGELFF